A selection of T cell receptor beta chains follows, all from one sample in a study of blood T cell repertoires in COVID-19. Method: immunoSEQ multiplex PCR; TCRdb's copy keeps in-frame clones and lacks some. The repertoire includes around 170,000 clones, around 83% of them detected once, and roughly 6.1% sits in the top ten. The sample was peripheral blood. The receptor set was obtained from a woman between 40 and 55 years old with acute or convalescent COVID-19. The CDR3 runs from the conserved cysteine through the conserved F or W. D genes are given only for firm matches. Where a row states a size, it is once, few, many or the class of an expanded clone; other rows omit it.

CDR3 DNA	CDR3 protein	D gene	clone size	V gene	J gene
TGTGCCAGTAGTTTAAGGGGCAACACTGAAGCTTTCTTT	CASSLRGNTEAFF	NA	NA	TRBV19	TRBJ1-1
TGTGCCTGGAGTGTAGTAGTGGAGACCCAGTACTTC	CAWSVVVETQYF	NA	NA	TRBV30	TRBJ2-5
TGTGCCACCAGCAGCGATAGCGGGGGGCCCACAGATACGCAGTATTTT	CATSSDSGGPTDTQYF	TRBD2	NA	TRBV15	TRBJ2-3
TGCGCCAGCAGCCAAGATTGGGGGCCCAAAAGACAAGAGACCCAGTACTTC	CASSQDWGPKRQETQYF	NA	NA	TRBV4-1	TRBJ2-5
TGTGCCAGCAGCTTAGGCCAGTCAACTAATGAAAAACTGTTTTTT	CASSLGQSTNEKLFF	NA	once	TRBV13	TRBJ1-4
TGCGCCAGCAGCTCCTCAGTAGCGGGAGCCTACAATGAGCAGTTCTTC	CASSSSVAGAYNEQFF	TRBD2	NA	TRBV5-1	TRBJ2-1
TGTGCCAGCAGTGACCCCTACAGGGGGTCTGGGACGCCTGAAGCTTTCTTT	CASSDPYRGSGTPEAFF	TRBD1	NA	TRBV25-1	TRBJ1-1
TGTGCCAGTCGACAGCGGGGAGGGAACACTGAAGCTTTCTTT	CASRQRGGNTEAFF	NA	few	TRBV2	TRBJ1-1
TGTGCCAGCAAAAACCTTCAACCGGGACAGGGTAACTATGGCTACACCTTC	CASKNLQPGQGNYGYTF	TRBD1	NA	TRBV28	TRBJ1-2
TGTGCCAGCTTCGGGGGGAACACTGAAGCTTTCTTT	CASFGGNTEAFF	NA	NA	TRBV6-5	TRBJ1-1
TGCGCCAGCAGCCATCGGGACAGGCCCTTCGAGCAGTACTTC	CASSHRDRPFEQYF	TRBD1	NA	TRBV4-1	TRBJ2-7
TGTGCCAGCAGCCCAACCCTCGGACAGCCTAACTACACCTTC	CASSPTLGQPNYTF	NA	NA	TRBV28	TRBJ1-2
TGCGCCAGCAGCACCCCGAGCGGGGGTATGGGGGCGACTTCCTACGAGCAGTACTTC	CASSTPSGGMGATSYEQYF	TRBD2	NA	TRBV5-1	TRBJ2-7
TGTGCCAGCAGCCAGGGACAGGGCTATGGCTACACCTTC	CASSQGQGYGYTF	TRBD1	NA	TRBV3-1/TRBV3-2	TRBJ1-2
TGTGCTAGCAGCTTAGTCCAGGGCACCGGGGAGCTGTTTTTT	CASSLVQGTGELFF	NA	NA	TRBV7-7	TRBJ2-2
TGTGCCAGCAGTTCGACAGCTTCCACTGAAGCTTTCTTT	CASSSTASTEAFF	NA	NA	TRBV6-5	TRBJ1-1
TGTGCCAGCAGTATACAGTCCACAGATACGCAGTATTTT	CASSIQSTDTQYF	NA	NA	TRBV28	TRBJ2-3
TGTGCCACCGGACTAGCGGGAGGGCCAACCTACAATGAGCAGTTCTTC	CATGLAGGPTYNEQFF	TRBD2	NA	TRBV27	TRBJ2-1
TGTGCCAGCTCACCATATGGGAGTGAGCAGTTCTTC	CASSPYGSEQFF	NA	NA	TRBV18	TRBJ2-1
TGTGCCAGCAGCTTGGGCAGAATAACCTACGAGCAGTACTTC	CASSLGRITYEQYF	NA	few	TRBV5-8	TRBJ2-7
TGTGCCTGGAGTTTCTCCGGTGATGGCTACACCTTC	CAWSFSGDGYTF	NA	NA	TRBV30	TRBJ1-2
TGTGCCAGCAGCTTACCCGGGACAGGGGTCGAGACCCAGTACTTC	CASSLPGTGVETQYF	TRBD1	few	TRBV3-1/TRBV3-2	TRBJ2-5
TGTGCCAGCAGCCAGGGGACAGGGAGGACTGAAGCTTTCTTT	CASSQGTGRTEAFF	TRBD1	few	TRBV3-1/TRBV3-2	TRBJ1-1
TGTGCCAGTAGTATAGCCGTTGCGGGGGGGTACGAGCAGTACTTC	CASSIAVAGGYEQYF	TRBD2	NA	TRBV19	TRBJ2-7
TGTGCCAGCAGCCTAGGACTAGCGGGGAACACCGGGGAGCTGTTTTTT	CASSLGLAGNTGELFF	TRBD2	NA	TRBV7-9	TRBJ2-2
TGTGCCAGCAGCCGGCGGGGGCTCTACGAGCAGTACTTC	CASSRRGLYEQYF	NA	NA	TRBV3-1/TRBV3-2	TRBJ2-7
TGTGCCAGCTCTACCGTAACCGGGAGAAAGGAAGCTTTCTTT	CASSTVTGRKEAFF	NA	NA	TRBV18	TRBJ1-1
TGTGCCAGCAGCTATCGCGCTTCTGGAAACACCATATATTTT	CASSYRASGNTIYF	NA	NA	TRBV5-8	TRBJ1-3
TGTGCCAGCAGTTTATCCCCCGGGGGCTATGGCTACACCTTC	CASSLSPGGYGYTF	NA	NA	TRBV28	TRBJ1-2
TGCGCCAGCAGTGAGTCTACAGGGGGGCACAATGAGCAGTTCTTC	CASSESTGGHNEQFF	TRBD1	NA	TRBV10-1	TRBJ2-1
TGTGCCAGCAGTTTAGGGAACGGTGGAGGGCGACTGGCTGAAGCTTTCTTT	CASSLGNGGGRLAEAFF	NA	NA	TRBV28	TRBJ1-1
TGTGCCAGCAGCTTAGATTCAGGCTACGAGCAGTACTTC	CASSLDSGYEQYF	NA	few	TRBV11-2	TRBJ2-7
TGTGCCAGCAGCTTAGTCCCTGGAACAGGGTCCCACGAGCAGTACTTC	CASSLVPGTGSHEQYF	NA	NA	TRBV7-6	TRBJ2-7
TGTGCCAGCAGTTTACGGTCTGGCTCCGAGGGTAGTCCAGATACGCAGTATTTT	CASSLRSGSEGSPDTQYF	NA	NA	TRBV27	TRBJ2-3
TGTGCCAGTAGTACCCGGGGACAGCACACTGAAGCTTTCTTT	CASSTRGQHTEAFF	TRBD1	NA	TRBV19	TRBJ1-1
TGTGCCAGCAGCGCCCCCTCCAGGGGATTTTCACCCCTCCACTTT	CASSAPSRGFSPLHF	NA	NA	TRBV9	TRBJ1-6
TGTGCCAGCAGCTTAACGCGTAGTCAGCCCCAGCATTTT	CASSLTRSQPQHF	NA	NA	TRBV7-3	TRBJ1-5
TGTGCCAGCAGCCAGCCAGGTGATAATTCACCCCTCCACTTT	CASSQPGDNSPLHF	NA	NA	TRBV5-8	TRBJ1-6
TGTGCCAGCAGCATCGGGACAGGGAGGACCAAGGGGGCTTTCTTT	CASSIGTGRTKGAFF	TRBD1	NA	TRBV5-8	TRBJ1-1
TGTGCCAGCGGGACAGGCGCAACCGATAGCAATCAGCCCCAGCATTTT	CASGTGATDSNQPQHF	NA	NA	TRBV21-1	TRBJ1-5
TGTGCCAGCAGCTTGGGGGGCCATCCTCAGCCCCAGCATTTT	CASSLGGHPQPQHF	NA	NA	TRBV5-6	TRBJ1-5
TGTGCCAGCAGGAGGACAGCCAATCAGCCCCAGCATTTT	CASRRTANQPQHF	NA	few	TRBV2	TRBJ1-5
TGTGCCACCAGCAGTGGGACAGCGAAGCAGCCCCAGCATTTT	CATSSGTAKQPQHF	TRBD1	once	TRBV15	TRBJ1-5
TGCGCCAGCAGCTTGGTAACTAGCGGATACAATGAGCAGTTCTTC	CASSLVTSGYNEQFF	TRBD2	NA	TRBV5-1	TRBJ2-1
TGTGCCAGCAGTGGGGACAGCTACAATGAGCAGTTCTTC	CASSGDSYNEQFF	TRBD1	NA	TRBV2	TRBJ2-1
TGTGCCAGCAGTTCCTCCGGGTCACCCCTCCACTTT	CASSSSGSPLHF	NA	NA	TRBV27	TRBJ1-6
TGTGCCAGCAGACAAGTCGGGACAGGGTTAGAGACCCAGTACTTC	CASRQVGTGLETQYF	TRBD1	NA	TRBV7-9	TRBJ2-5
TGTGCCAGCAGTTTTAGGCCAGGGGTTCAGCCCCAGCATTTT	CASSFRPGVQPQHF	NA	NA	TRBV28	TRBJ1-5
TGTGCCAGCAGCTTAAAGGGGCGCCTAGAGCAGTACTTC	CASSLKGRLEQYF	NA	NA	TRBV11-2	TRBJ2-7
TGTGCCAGCAGCTTTATGGGACAGGGGAATACCGGGGAGCTGTTTTTT	CASSFMGQGNTGELFF	TRBD1	few	TRBV7-8	TRBJ2-2
TGTGCCACCAGCAGGGGGCCGGGGAGGGGAGGCTACACCTTC	CATSRGPGRGGYTF	NA	once	TRBV15	TRBJ1-2
TGTGCCAGCAGTTTAGCACAGGGCAATCAGCCCCAGCATTTT	CASSLAQGNQPQHF	NA	once	TRBV27	TRBJ1-5
TGTGCCAGCAGTGCCGGGACAGGGGTTTACGGCTACACCTTC	CASSAGTGVYGYTF	TRBD1	NA	TRBV27	TRBJ1-2
TGCGCCAGCAGCTTGATTGCGGGGTTTGACACCGGGGAGCTGTTTTTT	CASSLIAGFDTGELFF	NA	NA	TRBV5-1	TRBJ2-2
TGTGCCAGCAGCTTAGCCCTCTCATCGGGACAGCTGAACACTGAAGCTTTCTTT	CASSLALSSGQLNTEAFF	TRBD1	few	TRBV7-8	TRBJ1-1
TGTGCCAGCAGATCAGGGGGCCCTTACAATGAGCAGTTCTTC	CASRSGGPYNEQFF	TRBD1	NA	TRBV27	TRBJ2-1
TGTGCCAGCAGTTTGGGGACTGGGGTTGGCTACACCTTC	CASSLGTGVGYTF	NA	NA	TRBV27	TRBJ1-2